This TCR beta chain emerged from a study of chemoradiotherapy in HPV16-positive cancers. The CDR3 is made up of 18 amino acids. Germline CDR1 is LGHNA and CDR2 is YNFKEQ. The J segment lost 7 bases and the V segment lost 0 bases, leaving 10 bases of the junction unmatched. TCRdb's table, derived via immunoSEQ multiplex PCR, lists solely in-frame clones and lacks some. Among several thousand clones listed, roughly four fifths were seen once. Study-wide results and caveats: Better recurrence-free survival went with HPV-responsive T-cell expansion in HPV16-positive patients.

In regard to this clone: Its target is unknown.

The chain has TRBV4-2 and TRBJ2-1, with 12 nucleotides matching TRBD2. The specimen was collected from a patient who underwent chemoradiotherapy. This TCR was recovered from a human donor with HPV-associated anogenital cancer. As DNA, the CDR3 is TGTGCCAGCAGCCAAGACCCAACCCTAGCGGGGGGGCTTAATGAGCAGTTCTTC. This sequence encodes CASSQDPTLAGGLNEQFF.